This entry lists 19 T cell receptor beta chains sequenced from one sample in a study of OX40 agonist ivuxolimab in advanced cancers. The table came from immunoSEQ multiplex PCR; TCRdb's copy has only in-frame clones and leaves some out. The table has 70,000 to 80,000 clones, roughly 93% seen once. Sample: CD4+ or CD8+ T cells sorted from blood, taken in a trial of the OX40 agonist ivuxolimab. These receptors all come from an adult with an advanced solid tumor such as melanoma, head and neck, liver or kidney cancer.

This clone showed up just once. The chain combines TRBV5-6 with TRBJ2-7, with a weak D call TRBD1 (6 bases). The CDR3 totals 13 residues. Between the trimmed V and J ends, which lost 5 bases and 2 bases, there was a span of 11 bases. CDR1 SGHDT and CDR2 YYEEEE come from the germline V gene. The CDR3 is CASRPGHTYEQYF. In DNA, the CDR3 is TGTGCCAGCAGACCGGGACATACCTACGAGCAGTACTTC.

The rearrangement joins TRBV7-9 to TRBJ2-1; tentatively, D is TRBD2 (6 bases). This CDR3 has 13 amino acids. Germline CDR1 is SEHNR and CDR2 is FQNEAQ (reference sequence). Trimming removed 8 bases at V and 8 bases at J, with 16 bases between. CDR3 region: CASGLTSNHEQFF. Here the CDR3 DNA reads TGTGCCAGCGGGCTGACTAGTAACCATGAGCAGTTCTTC. Full variable domain (rest looked up from reference TRBV7-9 and TRBJ2-1): DTGVSQNPRHKITKRGQNVTFRCDPISEHNRLYWYRQTLGQGPEFLTYFQNEAQLEKSRLLSDRFSAERPKGSFSTLEIQRTEQGDSAMYLCASGLTSNHEQFFGPGTRLTVL.

The rearrangement links TRBV30 to TRBJ2-7; D not certain. The CDR3 extends over 13 amino acids. Germline V gene lookup returns CDR1 GTSNPN and CDR2 SVGIG (reference sequence). Trimming shortened V by 4 bases and J by 5 bases, and 15 bases separated the two germline ends. CDR3 residues: CAWKVGNFDEQYF. Here the CDR3 DNA reads TGTGCCTGGAAGGTAGGGAACTTCGACGAGCAGTACTTC.

The chain carries TRBV11-2 and TRBJ2-5; D is possibly TRBD2 (6 bases). The CDR3 is 12 amino acids. V gave up 8 bases and J gave up 3 bases, with 10 bases separating them. The V gene's germline CDR1 is SGHAT and CDR2 FQNNGV. This CDR3 reads CASHGEEETQYF. The CDR3 nucleotides are TGTGCCAGCCACGGGGAGGAAGAGACCCAGTACTTC.

This clone was observed once. The chain employs TRBV10-3 and TRBJ2-1; possibly TRBD2 for D (6 bases). Between the trimmed V and J ends, which lost 5 bases and 8 bases, there was a span of 25 bases. Germline V lookup: CDR1 ENHRY, CDR2 SYGVKD. The CDR3 has 17 residues. CDR3 sequence: CAISKTPPRELIYEQFF. The CDR3 bases are TGTGCCATCAGTAAAACCCCCCCCCGGGAGTTGATATATGAGCAGTTCTTC.

The chain combines TRBV28 with TRBJ2-3, with a possible D match to TRBD2 (7 bases). This CDR3 region has 16 residues. From germline, CDR1 is MDHEN and CDR2 SYDVKM. V was shortened by 6 bases and J by 3 bases, with 19 bases between the two germline ends. The DNA for the CDR3 is TGTGCCAGCAGCCCCTGGGGGGGCGGGATAACAGATACGCAGTATTTT. Amino acids: CASSPWGGGITDTQYF.

V and J are TRBV7-2 and TRBJ1-2, with D maybe TRBD1 (6 bases). This CDR3 is built from 14 residues. V gave up 5 bases and J gave up 4 bases, with 14 bases separating them. CDR1 is SGHTA, CDR2 FQGNSA, per germline. CDR3 region: CASSLGGHIYGYTF. CDR3 in DNA: TGTGCCAGCAGCCTCGGGGGGCACATCTATGGCTACACCTTC.

J is TRBJ2-5 and V is TRBV4-1; unclear D gene. Trimming left V 2 bases short and J 5 bases short, with 21 bases between. The CDR3 extends over 17 amino acids. Germline CDR1 is MGHRA and CDR2 is YSYEKL. CDR3 amino acids: CASSQHGRQTTGETQYF. CDR3 nucleotides: TGCGCCAGCAGCCAACACGGACGTCAAACAACTGGGGAGACCCAGTACTTC.

J is TRBJ1-3 and V is TRBV9; the D is unclear. The V end lost 0 bases, the J end lost 0 bases, and 4 bases lay between the germline ends. Germline V gene lookup returns CDR1 SGDLS and CDR2 YYNGEE. The CDR3 length is 14 residues. The CDR3 region has the DNA TGTGCCAGCAGCGTAGTTCACTCTGGAAACACCATATATTTT. It encodes CASSVVHSGNTIYF.

The gene calls are TRBV4-1 and TRBJ2-1; 10 bases are a match to TRBD2. After removal of 0 bases from V and 6 bases from J, the junction contained 5 bases not matched to a gene. Germline CDR1 is MGHRA and CDR2 is YSYEKL. The CDR3 has 16 amino acids. CDR3 nucleotides: TGCGCCAGCAGCCAAGAAACTAGCGGGAAGACCAATGAGCAGTTCTTC. This gives the protein CASSQETSGKTNEQFF.

The rearrangement uses TRBV11-2 and TRBJ2-3; D remains ambiguous. From germline, CDR1 is SGHAT and CDR2 FQNNGV. CDR3 length: 16 amino acids. V lost 5 bases, J lost 4 bases, and 19 bases lay in between. The CDR3 loop reads CASSSFSRQPSDTQYF. DNA of the CDR3: TGTGCCAGCAGCAGCTTCTCTCGGCAGCCTTCAGATACGCAGTATTTT.

The sample holds a few counts of this clone. The chain is built from TRBV5-1 and TRBJ1-1; D is unresolved. Trimming left V 5 bases short and J 1 base short, with 9 bases between. Germline CDR1 is SGHRS and CDR2 is YFSETQ. CDR3 length equals 13 residues. Here the CDR3 reads CASSGRGNTEAFF. The CDR3 region has the DNA TGCGCCAGCAGTGGACGAGGGAACACTGAAGCTTTCTTT.

The chain combines TRBV2 with TRBJ1-3, with 9 bases lining up with TRBD1. CDR1 SNHLY and CDR2 FYNNEI come from the germline V gene. V shed 4 bases and J 6 bases; nucleotides not matched to a gene: 4. The CDR3 runs 14 residues. Here the CDR3 reads CASSADRGANTIYF. DNA for the CDR3: TGTGCCAGCAGTGCGGACAGGGGTGCAAACACCATATATTTT.

This clone has only a few counts. The chain recombines TRBV30 with TRBJ1-1; D unresolved. CDR1 is GTSNPN and CDR2 is SVGIG in the germline V gene (reference sequence). This CDR3 contains 13 residues. The ends were cut back, 2 bases at V and 1 base at J, with 8 bases in the middle. Written as DNA, the CDR3 is TGTGCCTGGAGTATTACAGAGAACACTGAAGCTTTCTTT. It codes for CAWSITENTEAFF.

The chain combines TRBV27 with TRBJ1-5; D gene uncertain. The CDR3 extends over 14 amino acids. V was pared by 2 bases and J by 6 bases, with 11 bases between. From germline, CDR1 is MNHEY and CDR2 SMNVEV (reference sequence). CDR3 DNA: TGTGCCAGCAGTTTACAAGGGTCCGCTCAGCCCCAGCATTTT. Protein product: CASSLQGSAQPQHF.

This clone has only one observation. The chain carries TRBV7-2 and TRBJ2-3, with 12 nucleotides matching TRBD2. CDR1 is SGHTA, CDR2 FQGNSA, per germline. Germline trimming cut 4 bases from V and 4 bases from J; bases unmatched to any gene: 3. CDR3 length: 15 amino acids. The CDR3 DNA sequence: TGTGCCAGCAGCTCGACTAGCGGGAGCGCAGATACGCAGTATTTT. Protein sequence: CASSSTSGSADTQYF.

J is TRBJ2-3 and V is TRBV6-1; the D call may be TRBD1 or TRBD2 (6 bases each). The V gene's germline CDR1 is MNHNS and CDR2 SASEGT. Trimming took off 1 base at V and 1 base at J, with 18 bases between the two ends. This CDR3 is built from 18 residues. CDR3 sequence: CASSEVVPGAGRTDTQYF. The CDR3 nucleotides read TGTGCCAGCAGTGAAGTAGTGCCGGGGGCCGGCCGCACAGATACGCAGTATTTT.

The chain has TRBV11-2 and TRBJ1-2; D is undetermined. The V end lost 5 bases, the J end lost 8 bases, and 15 bases lay between the germline ends. CDR1 and CDR2 from the germline V gene are SGHAT and FQNNGV. CDR3 size: 13 residues. CDR3 region: CASSPSDIQGYTF. The CDR3 region has the DNA TGTGCCAGCAGCCCAAGCGACATACAGGGCTACACCTTC. Filled out from reference TRBV11-2 and TRBJ1-2, the complete variable domain reads EAGVAQSPRYKIIEKRQSVAFWCNPISGHATLYWYQQILGQGPKLLIQFQNNGVVDDSQLPKDRFSAERLKGVDSTLKIQPAKLEDSAVYLCASSPSDIQGYTFGSGTRLTVV.

The V call is TRBV7-9, the J call TRBJ2-3, with a weak D call TRBD2 (6 bases). CDR1 SEHNR and CDR2 FQNEAQ come from the germline V gene (reference sequence). The CDR3 sequence is 16 residues long. V gave up 5 bases and J gave up 0 bases, with 15 bases separating them. Here the CDR3 DNA reads TGTGCCAGCAGCGGGGCTACTAGCAGGAGCACAGATACGCAGTATTTT. As protein: CASSGATSRSTDTQYF.